This is a list of T cell receptor beta chains from one sample in a study of blood T cells in healthy people across ages. TCRdb passed the 5' RACE reads through MiXCR, listing each CDR3 protein once. The table shows 600,000 to 650,000 distinct CDR3 sequences, with around three fifths occurring only once. Sequenced material: blood. The receptors originated from a man aged 60-69 years in good health. Each CDR3 is given with its conserved first and last residue. The order of the fields is CDR3 DNA, CDR3 protein, clone size, V gene, D gene, J gene. The D gene is left open where the match is weak. Clone size is shown for a subset of rows, as once, few, many or a class of expanded clone.

DNA: TGTGCCAGCAGCGCGGGACAGGGAGTTCTTGCCGAGCAGTACTTC
CDR3: CASSAGQGVLAEQYF
size: few
V: TRBV9
D: TRBD1
J: TRBJ2-7

DNA: TGCAGTGCTAGAGATGGGTTACCGGGACTTGACAATGAGCAGTTCTTC
CDR3: CSARDGLPGLDNEQFF
size: -
V: TRBV20-1
D: -
J: TRBJ2-1

DNA: TGCAGTGCTAGGGCTCTAGGAGCGGGGGGGCGTGATGAGCAGTTCTTC
CDR3: CSARALGAGGRDEQFF
size: -
V: TRBV20-1
D: TRBD2
J: TRBJ2-1

DNA: TGCAGTGCTAGCAGCGCTGCCCGCTCGGGTGAGCAGTTCTTC
CDR3: CSASSAARSGEQFF
size: -
V: TRBV20-1
D: -
J: TRBJ2-1

DNA: TGTGCCAGCAGCAGACAAACCGGGACAGGGGCATATTCCACTGAAGCTTTCTTT
CDR3: CASSRQTGTGAYSTEAFF
size: -
V: TRBV9
D: TRBD1
J: TRBJ1-1

DNA: TGCAGTGCTAGAGATGGCTACGAGCAGTACTTC
CDR3: CSARDGYEQYF
size: few
V: TRBV20-1
D: -
J: TRBJ2-7

DNA: TGTGCCATCAGCGAGGGACTAGCGGGCTCCTACGAGCAGTACTTC
CDR3: CAISEGLAGSYEQYF
size: -
V: TRBV10-3
D: TRBD2
J: TRBJ2-7

DNA: TGTGCCAGCAGCTTAGATCCGGGCTCGGGGACCCAGTACTTC
CDR3: CASSLDPGSGTQYF
size: many
V: TRBV7-2
D: -
J: TRBJ2-5

DNA: TGCAGTGCCGGAAAAGTAGAGGGTAGCAATCAGCCCCAGCATTTT
CDR3: CSAGKVEGSNQPQHF
size: -
V: TRBV20-1
D: -
J: TRBJ1-5

DNA: TGTGCCAGCAGTGGTGCGGGGGGGTCATATGAGCAGTTCTTC
CDR3: CASSGAGGSYEQFF
size: -
V: TRBV6-2/TRBV6-3
D: TRBD2
J: TRBJ2-1

DNA: TGTGCCAGCAGACCGGACAGGGGTGTGGGATCTGGGGCCAACGTCCTGACTTTC
CDR3: CASRPDRGVGSGANVLTF
size: -
V: TRBV6-2/TRBV6-3
D: TRBD1
J: TRBJ2-6

DNA: TGTGCCAGCCTTGGGGGGCGCGATGAAAAACTGTTTTTT
CDR3: CASLGGRDEKLFF
size: -
V: TRBV2
D: -
J: TRBJ1-4

DNA: TGTGCCAGCGAAGGAGGTCGGGGATGGTTTAATTCACCCCTCCACTTT
CDR3: CASEGGRGWFNSPLHF
size: -
V: TRBV11-2
D: -
J: TRBJ1-6

DNA: TGTGCCAGCAGTGAAAGGACAGGGTGGGACGAGCAGTACTTC
CDR3: CASSERTGWDEQYF
size: few
V: TRBV2
D: TRBD1
J: TRBJ2-7

DNA: TGTGCCAGCTCATCGACCCGTGGGAGCTACGAGCAGTACTTC
CDR3: CASSSTRGSYEQYF
size: -
V: TRBV18
D: -
J: TRBJ2-7

DNA: TGTGCCAGCAGTTTACAGAGGAGCACAGATACGCAGTATTTT
CDR3: CASSLQRSTDTQYF
size: few
V: TRBV27
D: -
J: TRBJ2-3

DNA: TGTGCCAGCAGCCAAGCAAATACAGGGGGCCGAGGGGTCGATGAAAAACTGTTTTTT
CDR3: CASSQANTGGRGVDEKLFF
size: -
V: TRBV4-2
D: TRBD1
J: TRBJ1-4

DNA: TGTGCCAGCAGCGTACGAAGGTCTAGCGGGGGGGAGACCCAGTACTTC
CDR3: CASSVRRSSGGETQYF
size: -
V: TRBV3-1
D: TRBD2
J: TRBJ2-5

DNA: TGCGCCAGCAGCTTGGCCGGGACTCCACGCTCTGGAAACACCATATATTTT
CDR3: CASSLAGTPRSGNTIYF
size: -
V: TRBV5-1
D: -
J: TRBJ1-3

DNA: TGCAGTGCTAGAGGGCTCGGGGGGCTCACAGATACGCAGTATTTT
CDR3: CSARGLGGLTDTQYF
size: -
V: TRBV20-1
D: -
J: TRBJ2-3

DNA: TGTGCCAGCAGCCAAGACAGGGGCCTCTATGGCTACACCTTC
CDR3: CASSQDRGLYGYTF
size: -
V: TRBV27
D: TRBD1
J: TRBJ1-2

DNA: TGCGCCAGCAGCCAAGGGTCCGGGGAGGTTGTGAACACTGAAGCTTTCTTT
CDR3: CASSQGSGEVVNTEAFF
size: -
V: TRBV4-1
D: -
J: TRBJ1-1

DNA: TGTGCCAGCAGTACGACAGCCCCCCTAGCCAAAAACATTCAGTACTTC
CDR3: CASSTTAPLAKNIQYF
size: -
V: TRBV6-5
D: -
J: TRBJ2-4

DNA: TGTGCCAGCAGGGCCTTTGCGGGACAGCCCTACGAGCAGTACTTC
CDR3: CASRAFAGQPYEQYF
size: -
V: TRBV6-5
D: -
J: TRBJ2-7

DNA: TGCAGTGCCCCCCCAGGGGGGAACACCGGGGAGCTGTTTTTT
CDR3: CSAPPGGNTGELFF
size: -
V: TRBV20-1
D: TRBD1
J: TRBJ2-2

DNA: TGTGCCGCTAGCCTCGGGACTAGCAGCGTATACGAGCAGTACTTC
CDR3: CAASLGTSSVYEQYF
size: -
V: TRBV6-1
D: TRBD2
J: TRBJ2-7

DNA: TGCAGCGTTGATCTGGTTCAAGAGACCCAGTACTTC
CDR3: CSVDLVQETQYF
size: -
V: TRBV29-1
D: -
J: TRBJ2-5

DNA: TGCGCCAGCAGCACGAGGACCGGGACGCCGAGGGATACGCAGTATTTT
CDR3: CASSTRTGTPRDTQYF
size: -
V: TRBV5-1
D: -
J: TRBJ2-3

DNA: TGTGCCAGCAGCTCCCCCAGACAGGGCCTGACAGATACGCAGTATTTT
CDR3: CASSSPRQGLTDTQYF
size: -
V: TRBV7-2
D: TRBD1
J: TRBJ2-3

DNA: TGCGCCAGCAGCTCGGGCTCCCTAACCGGGACCTACACCGGGGAGCTGTTTTTT
CDR3: CASSSGSLTGTYTGELFF
size: -
V: TRBV5-1
D: -
J: TRBJ2-2

DNA: TGCAGTGCTAGAGCGCGGGGCTCCTACGAGCAGTACTTC
CDR3: CSARARGSYEQYF
size: few
V: TRBV20-1
D: -
J: TRBJ2-7

DNA: TGCAGCGTTGAAGGGCAGTGGGCTAGCGGGGCATACAATGAGCAGTTCTTC
CDR3: CSVEGQWASGAYNEQFF
size: -
V: TRBV29-1
D: TRBD2
J: TRBJ2-1

DNA: TGTGCCAGCAGCCAAAAGACAGACGCCGGCGAGCAGTACTTC
CDR3: CASSQKTDAGEQYF
size: few
V: TRBV4-2
D: -
J: TRBJ2-7

DNA: TGTGCCAGCAGCAAAGATGGGGACAAACTAGGGCAGTACTTC
CDR3: CASSKDGDKLGQYF
size: once
V: TRBV21-1
D: -
J: TRBJ2-5

DNA: TGTGCCAGCAGACTACAGGGTAATAGAGGCTACACCTTC
CDR3: CASRLQGNRGYTF
size: -
V: TRBV6-5
D: -
J: TRBJ1-2

DNA: TGCAGTGCTAGAGCAGGGGGTAATTATAATTCACCCCTCCACTTT
CDR3: CSARAGGNYNSPLHF
size: once
V: TRBV20-1
D: TRBD1
J: TRBJ1-6

DNA: TGTGCCAGCAGCCGAGACACAACCCATGAGCAGTTCTTC
CDR3: CASSRDTTHEQFF
size: few
V: TRBV6-2/TRBV6-3
D: -
J: TRBJ2-1

DNA: TGCAGCTCCGAGACCCCTCCTAGCTCCTACAATGAGCAGTTCTTC
CDR3: CSSETPPSSYNEQFF
size: -
V: TRBV29-1
D: -
J: TRBJ2-1

DNA: TGTGCCAGCAGTTATAGGGGGGACTCCTACAATGAGCAGTTCTTC
CDR3: CASSYRGDSYNEQFF
size: few
V: TRBV12-3/TRBV12-4
D: -
J: TRBJ2-1

DNA: TGCAGTGCTCCCCTGGGTGATAGCAATCAGCCCCAGCATTTT
CDR3: CSAPLGDSNQPQHF
size: once
V: TRBV20-1
D: -
J: TRBJ1-5

DNA: TGTGCCAGCAGTGACCCTCTGACAGGGTACACGCAGTATTTT
CDR3: CASSDPLTGYTQYF
size: few
V: TRBV28
D: TRBD1
J: TRBJ2-3

DNA: TGCAGCGTCCTGACTAGCGGCCAAGAGACCCAGTACTTC
CDR3: CSVLTSGQETQYF
size: -
V: TRBV29-1
D: TRBD2
J: TRBJ2-5

DNA: TGTGCCAGCAGTTCCCCGCGGACTGGCAGGGACAACGCTGAAGCTTTCTTT
CDR3: CASSSPRTGRDNAEAFF
size: -
V: TRBV28
D: -
J: TRBJ1-1

DNA: TGCGCCAGCAGCGGGCTAGACAGCTCTAAATTTCACGAGCAGTACTTC
CDR3: CASSGLDSSKFHEQYF
size: once
V: TRBV5-1
D: -
J: TRBJ2-7

DNA: TGTGCCAGCAGTGAAAGGGGGAGCTCCTATAATTCACCCCTCCACTTT
CDR3: CASSERGSSYNSPLHF
size: -
V: TRBV2
D: -
J: TRBJ1-6

DNA: TGCAGCGTCGAAGGGGGGACCCAAGAGACCCAGTACTTC
CDR3: CSVEGGTQETQYF
size: -
V: TRBV29-1
D: -
J: TRBJ2-5

DNA: TGTGCCAGCAGTCTAGGACAGGGGAGGGATGAGCAGTACTTC
CDR3: CASSLGQGRDEQYF
size: -
V: TRBV27
D: TRBD1
J: TRBJ2-7

DNA: TGTGCCAGCAGCCGCGATTCTAGGGGAGGGAGTGGCTACACCTTC
CDR3: CASSRDSRGGSGYTF
size: -
V: TRBV6-5
D: -
J: TRBJ1-2

DNA: TGTGCCAGCAGCCAAGAGGTAAGCTCCTACAATGAGCAGTTCTTC
CDR3: CASSQEVSSYNEQFF
size: -
V: TRBV3-1
D: -
J: TRBJ2-1

DNA: TGTGCCAGCAGCTTAGGTCCGGGGCTTAGCTATGGCTACACCTTC
CDR3: CASSLGPGLSYGYTF
size: once
V: TRBV11-2
D: -
J: TRBJ1-2

DNA: TGTGCCAGCAGCTCCGGGAACTCAGAGACCCAGTACTTC
CDR3: CASSSGNSETQYF
size: few
V: TRBV3-1
D: -
J: TRBJ2-5

DNA: TGTGCCAGCGGTTCAAAGACCCAGTACTTC
CDR3: CASGSKTQYF
size: -
V: TRBV6-5
D: -
J: TRBJ2-5

DNA: TGTGCCAGCAGCCTGGGCCCCAGGAGGGGTCCGGGCTACACCTTC
CDR3: CASSLGPRRGPGYTF
size: -
V: TRBV14
D: -
J: TRBJ1-2

DNA: TGCGCCAGCAGCGAAGGGACGGGTAACTACAATGAGCAGTTCTTC
CDR3: CASSEGTGNYNEQFF
size: -
V: TRBV5-1
D: -
J: TRBJ2-1

DNA: TGCAGTGCAGCCGGGACTAGGCCCCCCAAAAACATTCAGTACTTC
CDR3: CSAAGTRPPKNIQYF
size: once
V: TRBV20-1
D: TRBD2
J: TRBJ2-4

DNA: TGTGCCAGCGGCCTCCCAGGGCAATTGGCTAATGAAAAACTGTTTTTT
CDR3: CASGLPGQLANEKLFF
size: -
V: TRBV11-2
D: -
J: TRBJ1-4

DNA: TGTGCCATCAGTGAGGGGGGTAATGGCTACACCTTC
CDR3: CAISEGGNGYTF
size: -
V: TRBV10-3
D: -
J: TRBJ1-2